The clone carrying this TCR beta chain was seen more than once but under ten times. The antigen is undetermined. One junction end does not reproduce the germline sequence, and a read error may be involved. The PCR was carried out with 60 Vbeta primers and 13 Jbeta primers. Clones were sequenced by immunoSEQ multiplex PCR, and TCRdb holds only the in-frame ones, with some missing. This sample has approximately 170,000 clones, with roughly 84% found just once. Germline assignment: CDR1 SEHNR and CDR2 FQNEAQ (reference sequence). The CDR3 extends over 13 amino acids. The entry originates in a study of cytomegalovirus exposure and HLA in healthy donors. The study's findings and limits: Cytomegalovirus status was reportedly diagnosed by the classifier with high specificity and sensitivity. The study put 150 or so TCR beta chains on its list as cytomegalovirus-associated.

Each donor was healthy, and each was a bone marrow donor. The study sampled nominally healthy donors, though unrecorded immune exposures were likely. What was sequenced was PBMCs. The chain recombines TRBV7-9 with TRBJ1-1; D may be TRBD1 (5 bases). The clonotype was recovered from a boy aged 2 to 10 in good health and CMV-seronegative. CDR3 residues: CSSSLDRNTEAFF. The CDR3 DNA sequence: TGTTCCAGCAGCTTAGACAGGAACACTGAAGCTTTCTTT. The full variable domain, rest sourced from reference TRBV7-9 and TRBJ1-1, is DTGVSQNPRHKITKRGQNVTFRCDPISEHNRLYWYRQTLGQGPEFLTYFQNEAQLEKSRLLSDRFSAERPKGSFSTLEIQRTEQGDSAMYLCSSSLDRNTEAFFGQGTRLTVV.